This is a list of T cell receptor beta chains from one sample in a study of naive and memory T cell subsets. TCRdb analysed the UMI-ligation and nested PCR reads with MiXCR anew, one entry per CDR3 protein. The sample lists under 35,000 distinct CDR3 sequences, roughly 10% occurring once. The sample comprised effector memory CD4+ T cells from blood. The receptors derive from a human donor in good health. Both conserved end residues are part of each CDR3. D genes are given only for firm matches. The size of a clone is reported for some rows only, either as once, few or many, or as a class for expanded clones.

>few|.|TRBJ2-3|TRBV20-1
CSAIVPGTQYF
TGCAGTGCTATTGTTCCGGGTACGCAGTATTTT
>medium-sized|.|TRBJ2-3|TRBV20-1
CSGWGDTQYF
TGCAGTGGTTGGGGAGATACGCAGTATTTT
>few|TRBD2|TRBJ2-1|TRBV12-3/TRBV12-4
CASSPRAGTSYNEQFF
TGTGCCAGCAGTCCTCGAGCGGGAACCTCCTACAATGAGCAGTTCTTC
>.|.|TRBJ2-1|TRBV6-6
CATSLGGTSYNEQFF
TGTGCCACCTCACTAGGGGGAACATCCTACAATGAGCAGTTCTTC
>.|.|TRBJ2-5|TRBV7-7
CASSPQQIETQYF
TGTGCCAGCAGCCCTCAACAGATAGAGACCCAGTACTTC
>few|.|TRBJ2-3|TRBV6-2/TRBV6-3
CASNLGLGSSDTQYF
TGTGCCAGCAATCTGGGTCTAGGGTCGTCAGATACGCAGTATTTT
>many|.|TRBJ1-6|TRBV20-1
CSARETSRNSPLHF
TGCAGTGCTAGAGAAACCAGCCGGAATTCACCCCTCCACTTT
>few|.|TRBJ2-6|TRBV19
CASSKGRAEGGANVLTF
TGTGCCAGTAGTAAGGGCCGTGCCGAGGGGGGGGCCAACGTCCTGACTTTC
>many|.|TRBJ2-2|TRBV4-3
CASSDPGRRAGELFF
TGCGCCAGCAGCGACCCAGGCCGCCGGGCCGGGGAGCTGTTTTTT
>.|TRBD1|TRBJ1-1|TRBV6-2/TRBV6-3
CASSRTDRGFIVNTEAFF
TGTGCCAGCAGCCGCACGGACAGGGGATTTATCGTCAACACTGAAGCTTTCTTT
>few|.|TRBJ1-1|TRBV5-4
CASSSDPGFMRKNTEAFF
TGTGCCAGCAGCTCGGACCCCGGGTTCATGAGGAAGAACACTGAAGCTTTCTTT
>many|.|TRBJ2-5|TRBV9
CASSVGQSETQYF
TGTGCCAGCAGCGTAGGCCAGAGTGAGACCCAGTACTTC
>.|TRBD1|TRBJ1-1|TRBV29-1
CSVGSGTGGIVTEAFF
TGCAGCGTTGGATCCGGGACAGGGGGCATTGTTACTGAAGCTTTCTTT
>few|.|TRBJ1-1|TRBV12-3/TRBV12-4
CASSFQGTEAFF
TGTGCCAGCAGTTTCCAGGGTACTGAAGCTTTCTTT
>few|.|TRBJ1-2|TRBV6-6
CASSSRGEIYGYTF
TGTGCCAGCAGCTCGAGGGGGGAAATCTATGGCTACACCTTC
>many|.|TRBJ2-7|TRBV10-3
CAISGRTEQYF
TGTGCCATCAGTGGGAGGACGGAGCAGTACTTC
>medium-sized|.|TRBJ1-1|TRBV12-3/TRBV12-4
CASSRTDEAFF
TGTGCCAGCAGTCGTACAGATGAAGCTTTCTTT
>few|TRBD2|TRBJ2-7|TRBV7-9
CASSSRSGTSGYEQYF
TGTGCCAGCAGCTCCAGAAGCGGGACTAGCGGCTACGAGCAGTACTTC
>few|.|TRBJ2-7|TRBV7-9
CASSPTPPAVLEQYF
TGTGCCAGCAGCCCTACACCCCCTGCGGTTCTCGAGCAGTACTTC
>many|TRBD1|TRBJ2-7|TRBV7-7
CASSATGSYEQYF
TGTGCTAGCAGCGCGACAGGGAGCTACGAGCAGTACTTC
>medium-sized|.|TRBJ2-7|TRBV21-1
CASTPYRAHRYEQYF
TGTGCCAGCACCCCGTACCGGGCCCACCGCTACGAGCAGTACTTC
>.|.|TRBJ1-3|TRBV7-9
CASSLDPGRSGNTIYF
TGTGCCAGCAGCTTGGATCCGGGCCGCTCTGGAAACACCATATATTTT
>.|.|TRBJ1-5|TRBV20-1
CSARGVHDNQPQHF
TGCAGTGCTAGGGGGGTGCACGACAATCAGCCCCAGCATTTT
>many|.|TRBJ1-1|TRBV6-2/TRBV6-3
CASSLGGLEAFF
TGTGCCAGCAGTCTCGGGGGTCTTGAAGCTTTCTTT
>.|.|TRBJ1-1|TRBV10-3
CAISEGRAGGTEAFF
TGTGCCATCAGTGAGGGAAGAGCGGGTGGCACTGAAGCTTTCTTT